This entry lists 14 T cell receptor beta chains sequenced from one sample in a study of cytomegalovirus exposure and HLA in healthy donors. Vbeta (60) and Jbeta (13) primers were used in the PCR. Libraries were prepared by immunoSEQ multiplex PCR; TCRdb keeps only in-frame clonotypes and omits some of them. The sample lists more than 100,000 clones, around 66% seen once, with roughly 3.5% in the top ten. The specimen was PBMCs. Receptors originate from a woman in her 50s in good health and CMV-seronegative.

The CDR3 DNA sequence: TGCGCCAGCAGCTTCACCTCACAACAGGGGGCGCGCACTGAAGCTTTCTTT. It encodes CASSFTSQQGARTEAFF. This chain uses TRBV4-1 with TRBJ1-1, with TRBD1 matching over 9 bases. The ends lost 5 bases at V and 4 bases at J; junction bases unmatched: 14. The CDR3 length is 17 residues. Germline V gene sequence: CDR1 MGHRA, CDR2 YSYEKL.

This chain joins TRBV7-9 and TRBJ1-2; the match to TRBD1 covers 8 bases. The V gene end was trimmed by 1 base and the J gene end by 4 bases; junction bases not matched to a gene: 8. From germline, CDR1 is SEHNR and CDR2 FQNEAQ (reference sequence). This CDR3 region has 16 residues. DNA of the CDR3: TGTGCCAGCAGCTTAGGGGCAGGGGGCGCGGGCTATGGCTACACCTTC. Translation: CASSLGAGGAGYGYTF.

This clone was recorded once. V gene TRBV6-5 combines with J gene TRBJ2-2; TRBD1 agrees at 9 bases. The J segment lost 4 bases and the V segment lost 7 bases, leaving 7 bases of the junction unmatched. In germline, CDR1 is MNHEY, CDR2 SVGAGI. This CDR3 has 15 residues. CDR3 sequence (DNA): TGTGCCAGCAAGTACGGGACAGGGAGCACCGGGGAGCTGTTTTTT. Its translation is CASKYGTGSTGELFF.

This clone was detected a few times. The V and J genes are TRBV20-1 and TRBJ2-5; D remains ambiguous. The CDR3 is made up of 10 amino acids. Germline values: CDR1 DFQATT, CDR2 SNEGSKA (reference sequence). The V end lost 5 bases, the J end lost 6 bases, and 7 bases lay between the germline ends. CDR3 residues: CSAVKKTQYF. The CDR3 bases are TGCAGTGCTGTAAAAAAGACCCAGTACTTC.

The chain carries TRBV18 and TRBJ2-5, with 8 positions matching TRBD1. The ends lost 4 bases at V and 4 bases at J; junction bases unmatched: 8. Germline V gene data show CDR1 as KGHSH and CDR2 as LQKENI. The CDR3 contains 15 residues. The CDR3 DNA reads TGTGCCAGCTCACTGGGGCAGGGGGCTGCAGAGACCCAGTACTTC. As protein: CASSLGQGAAETQYF.

V usage is TRBV29-1 and J usage is TRBJ2-2, with D perhaps TRBD2 (7 bases). Germline lookup yields CDR1 SQVTM and CDR2 ANQGSEA. The CDR3 spans 13 residues. The germline V and J ends were trimmed by 4 bases and 4 bases, with 10 bases remaining between them. CDR3 DNA sequence: TGCAGCGTTGGTCGGGGGGCCACCGGGGAGCTGTTTTTT. This encodes CSVGRGATGELFF.

V usage is TRBV27 and J usage is TRBJ2-7; TRBD1 matches 8 bases. V lost 5 bases, J lost 6 bases, and 9 bases stayed unmatched. Germline V gene data show CDR1 as MNHEY and CDR2 as SMNVEV (reference sequence). CDR3 length equals 14 residues. The CDR3 is CASSIGQGVLEQYF. The CDR3 nucleotides read TGTGCCAGCAGTATCGGACAGGGAGTCCTCGAGCAGTACTTC.

The chain carries TRBV15 and TRBJ2-7; possibly TRBD1 for D (5 bases). With 2 bases removed from V and 9 bases from J, the gap between germline ends came to 11 bases. This CDR3 spans 12 amino acids. Looked up from germline, CDR1 is LNHNV and CDR2 is YYDKDF (reference sequence). CDR3 region: CATSRLAQGQYF. The CDR3 DNA sequence: TGTGCCACCAGCAGATTGGCTCAGGGGCAGTACTTC.

This clone was found once. The V call is TRBV2, the J call TRBJ2-1, with 7 bases identical to TRBD2. V lost 4 bases to trimming and J lost 2 bases; unmatched junction nucleotides: 8. The germline V gene encodes CDR1 SNHLY and CDR2 FYNNEI. The CDR3 runs 16 residues. In DNA, the CDR3 is TGTGCCAGCAGTGGTGAGCGGGGCGTCGCCTACAATGAGCAGTTCTTC. Translated: CASSGERGVAYNEQFF.

The chain links TRBV4-3 to TRBJ2-6, with D possibly TRBD1 on 5 matching bases. CDR1 is LGHNA, CDR2 YSLEER, per germline. The CDR3 spans 18 residues. Trimming took 0 bases from V and 3 from J, leaving 15 bases between them. This CDR3 is CASSQEGGRVIGANVLTF. The CDR3 DNA reads as TGCGCCAGCAGCCAAGAAGGTGGCAGGGTTATTGGGGCCAACGTCCTGACTTTC.

A few counts support this clone. J is TRBJ2-7 and V is TRBV18, with TRBD1 identical over 7 bases. V shed 5 bases and J 5 bases; nucleotides not matched to a gene: 9. This CDR3 spans 14 amino acids. Germline-derived CDR1 and CDR2 are KGHSH and LQKENI. CDR3 in amino acids: CASSELRDSHEQYF. CDR3 nucleotide sequence: TGTGCCAGCTCAGAACTCAGGGACAGCCACGAGCAGTACTTC.

CDR3 region: CASSFLNGAGTDTQYF. The CDR3 DNA follows: TGTGCCAGCAGTTTTCTAAACGGTGCGGGTACAGATACGCAGTATTTT. The V gene is TRBV28, the J gene TRBJ2-3; a possible D gene is TRBD2 (5 bases). V lost 3 bases to trimming and J lost 3 bases, with 16 bases between them. This CDR3 is built from 16 residues. The germline V gene encodes CDR1 MDHEN and CDR2 SYDVKM.

The J gene is TRBJ2-2, the V gene TRBV6-5; TRBD2 might be the D (6 bases). Per germline, CDR1 MNHEY and CDR2 SVGAGI. V lost 7 bases to trimming and J lost 2 bases, with 14 bases between them. The CDR3 runs 15 residues. This CDR3 is CASTQRGGNTGELFF. DNA for the CDR3: TGTGCCAGCACTCAACGGGGAGGAAACACCGGGGAGCTGTTTTTT.

This chain joins TRBV6-1 and TRBJ2-2, with 13 bases aligning to TRBD2. Germline lookup yields CDR1 MNHNS and CDR2 SASEGT. The V and J ends lost 2 bases and 9 bases, in that order; junction bases with no gene match: 15. This CDR3 region has 19 residues. Here the CDR3 DNA reads TGTGCCAGCAGTGAACGACGCCCTTCGACTAGCGGGAGGTCGAGGGAGCTGTTTTTT. Its translation: CASSERRPSTSGRSRELFF.